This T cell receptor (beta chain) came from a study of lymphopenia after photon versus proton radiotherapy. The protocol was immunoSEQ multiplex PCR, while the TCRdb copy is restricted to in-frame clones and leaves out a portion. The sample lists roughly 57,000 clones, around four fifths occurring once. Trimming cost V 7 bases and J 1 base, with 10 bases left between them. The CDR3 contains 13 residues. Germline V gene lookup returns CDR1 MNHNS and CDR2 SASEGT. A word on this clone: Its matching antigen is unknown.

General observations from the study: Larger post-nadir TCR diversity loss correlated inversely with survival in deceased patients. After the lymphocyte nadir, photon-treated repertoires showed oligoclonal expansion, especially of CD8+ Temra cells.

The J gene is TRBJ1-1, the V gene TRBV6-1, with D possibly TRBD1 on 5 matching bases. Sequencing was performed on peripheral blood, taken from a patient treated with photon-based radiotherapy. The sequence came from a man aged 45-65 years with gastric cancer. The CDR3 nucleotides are TGTGCCAGCACTGGGGGGAGGAACACTGAAGCTTTCTTT. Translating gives CASTGGRNTEAFF.